Sequencing of this TCR beta chain was carried out in a study of shared clonotypes between healthy human individuals. Study at large: The study used three CD4 naive, three CD4 memory, two CD8 naive and one CD8 memory plate per donor. Study-wide results and limits: Exclusively blood specimens were collected; tissue repertoires likely differ. A limitation of the genetic and exposure-history diversity represented arose from few donors.

This clone was seen only a few times. Its antigen is currently unknown. J lost 6 bases, V lost 6 bases, and 9 bases had no gene match. This CDR3 has 14 amino acids. Germline loops: CDR1 SGHRS, CDR2 YFSETQ. Assay: immunoSEQ multiplex PCR; the TCRdb copy retains only in-frame clones and omits some. The table shows under 850,000 clones, with roughly 72% occurring only once. Investigators divided CD4+ cells into CD45RA+ naive and CD45RA-negative memory subsets. The chain uses TRBV5-1 and TRBJ2-7; TRBD1 matches 10 bases. This receptor was identified in a woman aged 25 to 39 in good health. The sequencing input was memory CD4+ T cells sorted from blood. Regarding subset: CD45RA-negative fraction. This chain's CDR3 is CASITGTGDGEQYF. The CDR3 nucleotides are TGCGCCAGCATAACCGGGACAGGGGACGGCGAGCAGTACTTC.